This TCR beta chain was documented in a study of technical replicates of blood from a few donors. Profiling relied on immunoSEQ multiplex PCR, and the TCRdb table lists in-frame clones only, not all of them. Altogether about 72,000 clones are present, roughly 96% being singletons, with the ten largest covering 0.24%. Trimming cost V 5 bases and J 0 bases; bases outside gene matches: 3. The CDR3 is made up of 15 amino acids. Germline CDR1 and CDR2: SGHTA and FQGTGA. Sequenced: T cells isolated from PBMCs. This receptor was obtained from a human donor in good health. V is TRBV7-3 and J is TRBJ2-1, with 8 bases fitting TRBD1. The CDR3 nucleotides are TGTGCCAGCAGCCCCACAGGGGGCTCCTACAATGAGCAGTTCTTC. This codes for CASSPTGGSYNEQFF.